This TCR beta chain was found in a study of blood T cells in healthy people across ages (dated by TCRdb to 2014 to 2015). Some background on the complete study: Template switching captured roughly one uniquely barcoded TCR beta cDNA molecule per two T cells in model experiments. The study measured age-related changes in TCR beta repertoire diversity using deep sequencing normalized with unique cDNA molecular identifiers. Donors were grouped into four age groups: young (average 16 years), middle-aged (roughly 37), aged (62) and long-lived (about 82). To avoid experimental bias, donors of different ages were distributed randomly across sequencing lanes. For two donors (one aged 18 to 30 and one aged 80 or older), the study analyzed two additional independent replicas of 1 million unique cDNA reads from the same blood draw. Study-wide conclusions, independent of this receptor: As age increased, observed TCR beta diversity per million T cells dropped in a roughly linear way, and a significant reduction was already evident by age 40. Total diversity estimates from one million sequenced T cells were considered lower bounds and underestimates. Bulk unsorted PBMC profiling prevented conclusive comparison of naive and antigen-experienced compartments. Because donor CMV infection status was unknown, age-related changes in expanded clonotypes were potentially confounded. Compared with the aged group, more naive CD4+ T cells, fewer expanded clones and increased TCR diversity were shown by the long-lived group, suggesting age selection. A strong correlation was found between observed TCR beta diversity and the percentage of naive T cells measured by flow cytometry.

The protocol used for the library was 5' RACE. The reads were generated on an Illumina HiSeq 2500. A second roughly 6 to 12 cycle PCR used a sample-barcoded 5' primer and a J-beta primer mix. Each TCR beta cDNA molecule received a unique molecular identifier from a template-switch 5' adaptor carrying 12 random nucleotides. Each sample yielded at least 2.5 million CDR3-containing paired-end reads. All of the RNA was converted into first-strand cDNA using the Mint cDNA synthesis kit, with a TRBC-specific oligonucleotide serving as the primer. After uracil-DNA glycosylase treatment, a first 18-cycle PCR used universal primers M1SS and BC2_uni_R on all cDNA. Processing in the source paper ran as follows. For normalization, 1 million high-quality reads, each with a distinct molecular identifier, were randomly selected from each sample. Instead of being binned into consensus sequences, reads that shared molecular identifiers were thrown out. CDR3 identification, clonotype clustering and error correction used MiTCR with a Q25 quality threshold and the strictest error-elimination algorithm. Lower-bound total TCR beta diversity was estimated with a nonparametric unseen species model using Euler transformation. TCRdb reworked the public reads: Q25 trimming with fastp, MiXCR clone assembly, productive beta chains retained. Merged by CDR3 protein, the rows form single entries marked with the most common genes and DNA. TCRdb, not the original authors, processed these V and J calls. The sample yields almost 1 million distinct CDR3 sequences; 45% to 60% were counted once. The ten largest clones capture about 20% of the sample.

The 35 to 40 donors, aged roughly 6 to 100 years, were systemically healthy Caucasian individuals from Russia. Each donor gave around 9.9 milliliters of peripheral blood, collected into EDTA-treated Vacutainer tubes. Ficoll-Paque density-gradient centrifugation was used to isolate PBMCs, with at least 6 million per sample. Trizol reagent was used to extract total RNA from the PBMCs, yielding at least 5.5 micrograms per sample. For every donor, flow cytometry on a PBMC aliquot measured the percentage of naive CD45RAhigh/CD27high T cells. The CDR3 has 22 amino acids, counting the end cysteine and phenylalanine. The read is trimmed to its CDR3 DNA, 66 bases read in frame from base 1. According to the germline V gene, CDR1 reads WSHSY and CDR2 reads SAAADI. Deletion took 0 bases off V and 1 base off J, with a span of 28 bases between the germline ends. Notes on this clonotype: Its specific antigen is unknown. No base quality information exists; no much larger clone differs at one position.

The source of this sequence is a woman aged 60-70 years in good health. Input material: blood. The V gene is TRBV10-2 and the J gene is TRBJ2-4, with the D gene too uncertain to name. The nucleotide sequence reads TGCGCCAGCAGTGAGTCCGAGTTCTACCGACCCGAAGGAAAAGCCGCCAAAAACATTCAGTACTTC. Its protein reads: CASSESEFYRPEGKAAKNIQYF.